This entry lists 30 T cell receptor beta chains sequenced from one sample in a study of cytomegalovirus exposure and HLA in healthy donors. With 60 Vbeta and 13 Jbeta primers, the PCR was carried out. The protocol was immunoSEQ multiplex PCR, while the TCRdb copy is restricted to in-frame clones and leaves out a portion. The sample has approximately 42,000 clones. Sequences were obtained from PBMCs. These receptors were collected from a male donor in good health and CMV-seronegative.

The V gene is TRBV9, the J gene TRBJ2-3; D is undetermined. The germline V gene has CDR1 SGDLS and CDR2 YYNGEE. V was pared by 4 bases and J by 2 bases, with 14 bases between. CDR3 length: 15 residues. CDR3 nucleotides: TGTGCCAGCAGCCCTAGAGCCTGGAACACAGATACGCAGTATTTT. It translates to CASSPRAWNTDTQYF.

The CDR3: CASTEGTGGSGELFF. The CDR3 DNA reads as TGTGCCAGCACCGAGGGGACAGGGGGATCCGGGGAGCTGTTTTTT. The V call is TRBV6-1, the J call TRBJ2-2, with 11 bases lining up with TRBD1. V was clipped by 7 bases and J by 6 bases; unmatched bases: 7. The CDR3 is made up of 15 amino acids. The germline V gene has CDR1 MNHNS and CDR2 SASEGT.

This clone is labeled medium-sized based on frequency. This chain joins TRBV10-3 and TRBJ2-7, with D possibly being TRBD1 (5 bases). The germline V gene encodes CDR1 ENHRY and CDR2 SYGVKD. The germline V and J ends were trimmed by 10 bases and 0 bases, with 13 bases remaining between them. The CDR3 runs 13 residues. CDR3 region: CASHDSSSYEQYF. The CDR3 DNA reads TGTGCCAGCCATGACAGTTCCTCCTACGAGCAGTACTTC.

V and J are TRBV28 and TRBJ1-1, with 10 positions matching TRBD1. Germline V gives CDR1 MDHEN, CDR2 SYDVKM. Trimming removed 6 bases from V and 4 bases from J; junction bases left unmatched: 5. The CDR3 has 14 residues. The CDR3 protein is CASRRRQGATEAFF. CDR3 nucleotide sequence: TGTGCCAGCAGACGTCGACAGGGGGCCACTGAAGCTTTCTTT.

The chain is built from TRBV10-2 and TRBJ2-7, with 8 nucleotides matching TRBD2. The CDR3 runs 14 residues. The J segment lost 3 bases and the V segment lost 5 bases, leaving 6 bases of the junction unmatched. Germline CDR1 WSHSY, CDR2 SAAADI. This CDR3 reads CASSTAGDVYEQYF. The DNA of the CDR3 is TGCGCCAGCAGTACAGCGGGGGATGTCTACGAGCAGTACTTC.

The gene calls are TRBV9 and TRBJ1-4, with D possibly TRBD1 on 5 matching bases. From germline, CDR1 is SGDLS and CDR2 YYNGEE. The CDR3 has 16 residues. V was pared by 3 bases and J by 1 base, with 13 bases between. The CDR3 DNA follows: TGTGCCAGCAGCGCCCTAGGGGAGGTAACTAATGAAAAACTGTTTTTT. It encodes CASSALGEVTNEKLFF.

This rearrangement joins TRBV5-4 to TRBJ2-7; TRBD1 aligns across 10 bases. Looked up from germline, CDR1 is SGHNT and CDR2 is YYREEE (reference sequence). V was clipped by 4 bases and J by 1 base; unmatched bases: 8. The CDR3 runs to 16 residues. The CDR3 nucleotides are TGTGCCAGCAGCGGGGCCCGACAGGGGGCTTCCTACGAGCAGTACTTC. It codes for CASSGARQGASYEQYF.

This chain joins TRBV7-9 and TRBJ2-1, with 7 bases matching TRBD2. There are 16 residues in the CDR3. Germline loops: CDR1 SEHNR, CDR2 FQNEAQ (reference sequence). The V gene end was trimmed by 0 bases and the J gene end by 4 bases; junction bases not matched to a gene: 6. The CDR3 nucleotides read TGTGCCAGCAGCTTAGCGCGTAGTAGCGGGTACAATGAGCAGTTCTTC. This gives the protein CASSLARSSGYNEQFF.

The chain links TRBV4-2 to TRBJ1-1; D is uncertain. CDR1 and CDR2 from the germline V gene are LGHNA and YNFKEQ. The CDR3 length is 12 residues. The V end was cut by 4 bases, the J end by 1 base, with 4 bases between. CDR3 amino acids: CASSPGNTEAFF. CDR3 DNA sequence: TGTGCCAGCAGCCCGGGGAACACTGAAGCTTTCTTT.

The chain joins TRBV6-4 to TRBJ2-1, with D possibly matching TRBD2 (5 bases). The germline V gene encodes CDR1 MRHNA and CDR2 SNTAGT. V dropped 0 bases and J dropped 6 bases, with 15 bases sitting between them. There are 16 residues in the CDR3. CDR3 residues: CASSDSPAPSSNEQFF. The DNA for the CDR3 is TGTGCCAGCAGTGACTCGCCAGCCCCTAGCAGCAATGAGCAGTTCTTC.

This sequence joins TRBV7-9 and TRBJ2-7, with 7 bases lining up with TRBD2. Losses at the gene ends were 6 bases for V and 3 bases for J; bases not matched to a gene: 20. CDR1 and CDR2 from the germline V gene are SEHNR and FQNEAQ (reference sequence). This CDR3 comprises 18 residues. Here the CDR3 reads CASSLTPHRDYQSYEQYF. The CDR3 coding sequence is TGTGCCAGCAGTCTAACCCCCCACCGGGACTACCAGAGCTACGAGCAGTACTTC.

The chain is built from TRBV5-1 and TRBJ2-7; the match to TRBD1 covers 9 bases. This CDR3 comprises 15 residues. J gave up 4 bases and V 4 bases, and 9 bases lay outside the gene matches. Germline V lookup: CDR1 SGHRS, CDR2 YFSETQ. The CDR3 sequence: CASSPFPGQGYEQYF. For the CDR3, the DNA is TGCGCCAGCAGCCCCTTTCCGGGACAGGGATACGAGCAGTACTTC.

This chain links TRBV29-1 with TRBJ2-1; the match to TRBD2 covers 7 bases. The CDR3 is made up of 14 amino acids. Trimming removed 4 bases from V and 9 bases from J; junction bases left unmatched: 12. Per germline, CDR1 SQVTM and CDR2 ANQGSEA. Written as DNA, the CDR3 is TGCAGCGTTGTCGGGGGGAGGGAACTCGGTGAGCAGTTCTTC. Encoded protein: CSVVGGRELGEQFF.

The chain has TRBV18 and TRBJ2-5; D is unresolved. CDR3 length equals 15 residues. Trimming removed 3 bases at V and 0 bases at J, with 11 bases between. CDR1 and CDR2 from the germline V gene are KGHSH and LQKENI. The CDR3 spells CASSPPGKDQETQYF. The CDR3 DNA reads as TGTGCCAGCTCACCGCCAGGAAAAGACCAAGAGACCCAGTACTTC.

The chain joins TRBV25-1 to TRBJ1-1, with D possibly TRBD1 on 6 matching bases. Trimming removed 9 bases at V and 5 bases at J, with 19 bases between. Germline V gene lookup returns CDR1 MGHDK and CDR2 SYGVNS. This CDR3 is built from 14 residues. The CDR3 bases are TGTGCCAGTCAACCAACTAACAGGGAAACTGAAGCTTTCTTT. Amino acids: CASQPTNRETEAFF.

The rearrangement links TRBV11-1 to TRBJ2-7, with 7 bases identical to TRBD1. This CDR3 is built from 13 residues. Germline lookup yields CDR1 SGHAT and CDR2 FQDESV (reference sequence). Trimming removed 2 bases from V and 3 bases from J; junction bases left unmatched: 1. The CDR3 region is CASSLNRGYEQYF. CDR3 DNA: TGTGCCAGCAGCTTAAACAGGGGCTACGAGCAGTACTTC.

The chain joins TRBV9 to TRBJ1-2, with 7 nucleotides matching TRBD1. CDR1 and CDR2 from the germline V gene are SGDLS and YYNGEE. This CDR3 is 16 amino acids long. The trim removed 0 bases at V and 8 bases at J, leaving 13 bases unmatched. CDR3: CASSVGTGAVERGYTF. As DNA, the CDR3 is TGTGCCAGCAGCGTAGGTACAGGGGCGGTCGAGCGGGGCTACACCTTC.

The V and J genes are TRBV29-1 and TRBJ1-2; D not resolved. The V gene's germline CDR1 is SQVTM and CDR2 ANQGSEA. Trimming left V 1 base short and J 9 bases short, with 15 bases between. This CDR3 contains 13 residues. CDR3 coding DNA: TGCAGCGTTGAAGGCATCCAGCGCGGAAGCTACACCTTC. Protein: CSVEGIQRGSYTF.

The J gene is TRBJ2-5, the V gene TRBV28; D gene ambiguous. Trimming stripped 5 bases from V and 3 bases from J, with 10 bases between. The germline gives CDR1 MDHEN, CDR2 SYDVKM. CDR3 length: 13 amino acids. CDR3 DNA sequence: TGTGCCAGCAGTGCCAGCGCCGAAGAGACCCAGTACTTC. The encoded protein is CASSASAEETQYF.

The chain is built from TRBV11-2 and TRBJ2-7; 12 bases are a match to TRBD2. The CDR3 has 17 residues. In germline, CDR1 is SGHAT, CDR2 FQNNGV. V lost 0 bases to trimming and J lost 6 bases; unmatched junction nucleotides: 9. This CDR3 is CASSLDRLAGVGGEQYF. Here the CDR3 DNA reads TGTGCCAGCAGCTTAGATCGACTAGCGGGAGTGGGGGGCGAGCAGTACTTC.

This sequence joins TRBV18 and TRBJ1-1; a weak D match, TRBD1 (6 bases). Trimming shortened V by 4 bases and J by 1 base, and 13 bases separated the two germline ends. Germline V gene data show CDR1 as KGHSH and CDR2 as LQKENI. The CDR3 spans 15 residues. The CDR3 loop is CASSLSGTTNTEAFF. The CDR3 bases are TGTGCCAGCTCACTCTCCGGGACAACGAACACTGAAGCTTTCTTT.

J is TRBJ2-7 and V is TRBV27; 9 bases fit TRBD2. Germline CDR1 MNHEY, CDR2 SMNVEV (reference sequence). V lost 6 bases to trimming and J lost 2 bases; unmatched junction nucleotides: 11. The CDR3 spans 16 residues. CDR3 in amino acids: CASRPTGGRVAYEQYF. The CDR3 DNA sequence: TGTGCCAGCAGGCCCACGGGCGGGAGGGTAGCCTACGAGCAGTACTTC.

The V call is TRBV30, the J call TRBJ2-5; D might be TRBD2 (6 bases). The germline V gene encodes CDR1 GTSNPN and CDR2 SVGIG (reference sequence). V was clipped by 0 bases and J by 2 bases, with 16 bases between them. CDR3 length equals 16 residues. CDR3 DNA sequence: TGTGCCTGGAGTGTAATCACCGGGACTTCACAAGAGACCCAGTACTTC. This codes for CAWSVITGTSQETQYF.

This chain connects TRBV4-1 to TRBJ2-7, with TRBD2 identical over 10 bases. Germline-derived CDR1 and CDR2 are MGHRA and YSYEKL. This CDR3 has 17 residues. V shed 4 bases, J shed 2 bases, and the junction held 11 bases outside the gene matches. CDR3 loop: CASSPFGLAERPYEQYF. Written as DNA, the CDR3 is TGCGCCAGCAGCCCCTTCGGACTAGCGGAAAGACCCTACGAGCAGTACTTC.

CDR3 sequence: CASSLARVNPFF. CDR3 DNA sequence: TGTGCCAGCAGCTTAGCGAGGGTGAACCCGTTCTTC. This rearrangement joins TRBV7-8 to TRBJ2-1, with a weak D call TRBD2 (5 bases). V dropped 0 bases and J dropped 15 bases, with 12 bases sitting between them. Germline CDR1 is SGHVS and CDR2 is FQNEAQ. The CDR3 runs 12 residues.

The chain couples TRBV21-1 to TRBJ1-5; the tabulated D call, TRBD1, remains unverified against the DNA. TRBV21-1 is given as a pseudogene. The CDR3 has 20 residues. The CDR3 DNA is TGTGCCAGCAGCAAAGTGTTAGGAACAGGGGCCACCCTTAGCAATCAGCCCCAGCATTTT. Protein: CASSKVLGTGATLSNQPQHF.

The rearrangement joins TRBV2 to TRBJ1-2, with TRBD1 matching over 10 bases. With V trimmed by 7 bases and J by 4 bases, 6 bases remained unmatched. The CDR3 loop spans 14 amino acids. Per germline, CDR1 SNHLY and CDR2 FYNNEI. CDR3 residues: CASTTDRGAYGYTF. The CDR3 DNA reads as TGTGCCAGCACCACGGACAGGGGGGCCTATGGCTACACCTTC.

The chain carries TRBV18 and TRBJ1-2; D might be TRBD1 (5 bases). Per germline, CDR1 KGHSH and CDR2 LQKENI. The V end lost 4 bases, the J end lost 4 bases, and 7 bases lay between the germline ends. The CDR3 runs 12 residues. CDR3 bases: TGTGCCAGCTCACGGGACTCCTATGGCTACACCTTC. As protein: CASSRDSYGYTF.

Comments on this clone: Within the sample, other DNA sequences also encode this same CDR3. The rearrangement links TRBV18 to TRBJ2-7; D is perhaps TRBD2 (6 bases). The CDR3 runs 14 residues. Germline V CDR1 and CDR2: KGHSH, LQKENI. Trimming took off 3 bases at V and 3 bases at J, with 12 bases between the two ends. For the CDR3, the DNA is TGTGCCAGCTCACCGACTAGACTATACTACGAGCAGTACTTC. As protein: CASSPTRLYYEQYF.

CDR3 DNA: TGTGCCAGCAGATTAGTAGCTATGGGCGAGCAGTACTTC. It specifies CASRLVAMGEQYF. The V call is TRBV2, the J call TRBJ2-7; D remains unclear. Trimming left V 6 bases short and J 6 bases short, with 15 bases between. Germline-derived CDR1 and CDR2 are SNHLY and FYNNEI. This CDR3 comprises 13 residues.